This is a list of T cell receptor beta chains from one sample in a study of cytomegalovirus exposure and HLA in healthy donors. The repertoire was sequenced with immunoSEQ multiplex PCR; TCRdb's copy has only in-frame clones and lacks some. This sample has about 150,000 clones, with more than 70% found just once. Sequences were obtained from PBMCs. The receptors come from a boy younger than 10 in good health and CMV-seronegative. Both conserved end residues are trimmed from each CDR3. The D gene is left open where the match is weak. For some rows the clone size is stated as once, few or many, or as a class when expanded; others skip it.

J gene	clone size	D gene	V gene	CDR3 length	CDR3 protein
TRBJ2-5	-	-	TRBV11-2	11	ATSPGLSETQY
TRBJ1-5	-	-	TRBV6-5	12	ASSSDRYAQPQH
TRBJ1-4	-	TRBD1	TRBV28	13	ASSLWQGAKEKLF
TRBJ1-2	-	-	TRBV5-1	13	ASSLGRRFNYGYT
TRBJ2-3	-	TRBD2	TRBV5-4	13	ASSLGLADTDTQY
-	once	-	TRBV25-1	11	ASSDEGIYEQY
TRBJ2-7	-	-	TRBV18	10	ASSPPSLEQY
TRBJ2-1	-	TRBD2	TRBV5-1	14	ASSLMGSGSMDEQF
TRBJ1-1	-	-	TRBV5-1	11	ASRQGLNTEAF
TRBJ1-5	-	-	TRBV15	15	ATSRDRRVTSNQPQH
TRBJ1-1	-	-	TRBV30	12	AWIKTGVETEAF
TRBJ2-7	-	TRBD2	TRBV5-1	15	ASSLLPGLAGVQEQY
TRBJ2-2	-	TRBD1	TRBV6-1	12	ASSQGANTGELF
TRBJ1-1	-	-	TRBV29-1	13	SVEGKPGVNTEAF
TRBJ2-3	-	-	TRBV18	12	ASSPSGSTDTQY
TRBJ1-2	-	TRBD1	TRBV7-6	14	ASSLGGGQEDYGYT
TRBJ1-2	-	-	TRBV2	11	ASSERGNYGYT
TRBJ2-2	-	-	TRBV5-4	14	ASSLRPDTFTGELF
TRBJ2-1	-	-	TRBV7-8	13	ASSSFVRSYNEQF
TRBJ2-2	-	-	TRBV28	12	ASRNPGVGGELF
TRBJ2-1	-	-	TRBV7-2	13	ASSTPGGPHNEQF
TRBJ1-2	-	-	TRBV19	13	ASSANRFSFYGYT
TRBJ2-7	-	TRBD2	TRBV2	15	ASSVHLTSGRRYEQY
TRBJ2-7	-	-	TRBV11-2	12	ASRLDGSSYEQY
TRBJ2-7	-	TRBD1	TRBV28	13	ASRTRGTGSYEQY